These T cell receptor beta chains were read from a single sample in a study of cytomegalovirus exposure and HLA in healthy donors. Method: immunoSEQ multiplex PCR; TCRdb's copy keeps in-frame clones and lacks some. The table has about 160,000 clones, around four fifths seen once; the top ten hold roughly 1.3%. Sequenced: PBMCs. All receptors come from a man younger than 45 in good health and CMV-seronegative. CDR3s include the opening cysteine and the closing phenylalanine or tryptophan. Fields, in order: D gene, J gene, V gene, clone size, CDR3 protein, CDR3 DNA. The D gene is left open where the match is weak. Not every row has a clone size; where given, it reads once, few, many or a size class.

TRBD2	TRBJ2-7	TRBV28	-	CASSLSGRERAEQYF	TGTGCCAGCAGCCTTTCAGGGAGGGAACGTGCCGAGCAGTACTTC
TRBD1	TRBJ2-5	TRBV7-7	-	CASSSDREETQYF	TGTGCTAGCAGCTCGGACAGGGAAGAGACCCAGTACTTC
-	TRBJ2-5	TRBV7-6	-	CASSLVPAGEETQYF	TGTGCCAGCAGCTTAGTTCCGGCAGGGGAAGAGACCCAGTACTTC
TRBD1	TRBJ2-1	TRBV28	-	CASSPSGTVGNEQFF	TGTGCCAGCAGTCCCTCCGGGACAGTGGGCAATGAGCAGTTCTTC
TRBD2	TRBJ2-1	TRBV5-1	-	CASSDGLAGVSSEQFF	TGCGCCAGCAGCGACGGACTAGCGGGAGTATCTAGTGAGCAGTTCTTC
-	TRBJ1-4	TRBV7-2	once	CASSLKGEGDEKLFF	TGTGCCAGCAGCTTAAAGGGGGAGGGAGATGAAAAACTGTTTTTT
-	TRBJ2-7	TRBV10-1	few	CASSGDTGSSYEQYF	TGCGCCAGCAGTGGGGATACGGGAAGCTCCTACGAGCAGTACTTC
TRBD2	TRBJ2-7	TRBV7-9	once	CASSLEAGVSYEQYF	TGTGCCAGCAGCTTAGAAGCGGGAGTCTCCTACGAGCAGTACTTC
TRBD2	TRBJ2-1	TRBV6-1	few	CASSEPSGRAYNEQFF	TGTGCCAGCAGTGAACCTAGCGGGAGAGCCTACAATGAGCAGTTCTTC
-	TRBJ1-1	TRBV11-2	once	CASSLLAGMNTEAFF	TGTGCCAGCAGCTTATTAGCAGGGATGAACACTGAAGCTTTCTTT
-	TRBJ2-2	TRBV25-1	-	CASSESDGRNTGELFF	TGTGCCAGCAGTGAATCGGATGGGAGGAACACCGGGGAGCTGTTTTTT
-	TRBJ1-5	TRBV30	-	CAWSVSTPNQPQHF	TGTGCCTGGAGTGTCAGTACCCCCAATCAGCCCCAGCATTTT
-	TRBJ2-4	TRBV9	-	CASSVIPSEGIQYF	TGTGCCAGCAGCGTGATTCCCAGCGAAGGTATTCAGTACTTC
TRBD2	TRBJ2-7	TRBV5-1	-	CARPYTSGRVPF	TGCGCCAGGCCATACACTAGCGGGAGGGTTCCGTTC
TRBD2	TRBJ2-2	TRBV5-1	-	CASSPSSGENTGELFF	TGCGCCAGCAGCCCTTCTAGCGGGGAAAACACCGGGGAGCTGTTTTTT
-	TRBJ2-5	TRBV10-3	once	CALSSNAPSGAQYF	TGTGCCCTTTCCTCCAACGCCCCCTCAGGGGCCCAGTACTTC
-	TRBJ1-1	TRBV6-5	-	CASSTNIYTEAFF	TGTGCCAGCAGTACTAATATTTACACTGAAGCTTTCTTT
TRBD1	TRBJ2-7	TRBV28	-	CASSLWGQESSYEQYF	TGTGCCAGCAGTTTATGGGGACAGGAGTCCTCCTACGAGCAGTACTTC
-	TRBJ1-1	TRBV7-8	-	CASSFLSGAGTEAFF	TGTGCCAGCAGCTTTCTATCTGGAGCGGGCACTGAAGCTTTCTTT
TRBD1	TRBJ2-7	TRBV30	-	CAWGQTGPYEQYF	TGTGCCTGGGGGCAGACAGGGCCCTACGAGCAGTACTTC
TRBD1	TRBJ1-1	TRBV6-5	-	CASSYLGRGRTEAFF	TGTGCCAGCAGTTACTTGGGCAGGGGGCGAACTGAAGCTTTCTTT
TRBD2	TRBJ2-1	TRBV4-1	-	CASSQPGTQRGDNEQFF	TGCGCCAGCAGCCAACCCGGGACCCAGCGGGGGGACAATGAGCAGTTCTTC
TRBD1	TRBJ1-1	TRBV7-8	-	CASSKADRGNTEAFF	TGTGCCAGCAGTAAAGCCGACAGGGGGAACACTGAAGCTTTCTTT
-	TRBJ1-1	TRBV19	-	CASSIRGQNTEAFF	TGTGCCAGTAGTATTCGGGGACAGAACACTGAAGCTTTCTTT
-	TRBJ2-2	TRBV28	-	CASSLGGGELFF	TGTGCCAGCAGTTTGGGGGGCGGGGAGCTGTTTTTT
-	TRBJ1-6	TRBV6-4	few	CATTPFSYNSPLHF	TGTGCCACAACACCTTTCTCCTATAATTCACCCCTCCACTTT
TRBD2	TRBJ2-5	TRBV14	-	CASSPGTTASTQYF	TGTGCCAGCAGCCCCGGGACTACCGCTTCAACCCAGTACTTC
-	TRBJ2-7	TRBV9	-	CASSDEASYEQYF	TGTGCCAGCAGCGACGAGGCCTCCTACGAGCAGTACTTC
TRBD2	TRBJ2-3	TRBV18	-	CASSRLGLSGISADGTSGTDTQYF	TGTGCCAGCTCACGCCTCGGATTGTCAGGAATTTCGGCGGACGGGACTAGCGGCACAGATACGCAGTATTTT
TRBD1	TRBJ2-2	TRBV25-1	-	CASRTGQGVTGELFF	TGTGCCAGCAGGACGGGACAGGGGGTTACCGGGGAGCTGTTTTTT
-	TRBJ2-7	TRBV11-2	few	CASSPQNSYEQYF	TGTGCCAGCAGCCCCCAAAACTCCTACGAGCAGTACTTC
TRBD1	TRBJ1-2	TRBV30	-	CAWGKGGHGYTF	TGTGCCTGGGGGAAAGGGGGCCATGGCTACACCTTC
-	TRBJ1-1	TRBV19	-	CASSSFQGLNTEAFF	TGTGCCAGTAGTAGTTTTCAGGGTTTGAACACTGAAGCTTTCTTT
TRBD1	TRBJ1-1	TRBV5-1	few	CASSWRDRANTEAFF	TGCGCCAGCAGCTGGAGGGACAGGGCGAACACTGAAGCTTTCTTT
-	TRBJ2-2	TRBV30	-	CAWSLGGLTGELFF	TGTGCCTGGAGTCTAGGAGGGTTAACCGGGGAGCTGTTTTTT
TRBD2	TRBJ2-7	TRBV4-1	few	CASSQVGLARNEQYF	TGCGCCAGCAGCCAGGTGGGACTAGCAAGAAACGAGCAGTACTTC
-	TRBJ2-3	TRBV7-2	-	CASSYLSGRDWVDTQYF	TGTGCCAGCAGCTATCTATCGGGACGGGACTGGGTAGATACGCAGTATTTT
TRBD1	TRBJ2-7	TRBV5-5	-	CASSLAGTGYYEQYF	TGTGCCAGCAGCTTGGCCGGGACAGGGTACTACGAGCAGTACTTC
-	TRBJ2-7	TRBV18	few	CASSPGGATTSYEQYF	TGTGCCAGCTCACCAGGTGGAGCGACTACCTCCTACGAGCAGTACTTC
TRBD2	TRBJ2-5	TRBV7-3	-	CASSLTSTGYGRGETQYF	TGTGCCAGCAGCTTAACGTCCACGGGTTATGGGAGGGGAGAGACCCAGTACTTC
-	TRBJ1-4	TRBV6-5	-	CASSYGGWANEKLFF	TGTGCCAGCAGTTACGGGGGCTGGGCAAATGAAAAACTGTTTTTT
-	TRBJ1-2	TRBV5-4	-	CASSTDTSSIGYTF	TGTGCCAGCAGCACCGACACCTCTAGCATTGGCTACACCTTC
TRBD1	TRBJ2-7	TRBV5-1	-	CASSLLPGTANYEQYF	TGCGCCAGCAGCTTGTTACCCGGGACAGCAAACTACGAGCAGTACTTC
-	TRBJ2-5	TRBV11-2	-	CASSLGGPQETQYF	TGTGCCAGCAGCTTGGGCGGGCCCCAAGAGACCCAGTACTTC
-	TRBJ2-1	TRBV4-2	-	CASSQGGRNEQFF	TGTGCCAGCAGCCAAGGGGGCCGGAATGAGCAGTTCTTC